Listed here is a single T cell receptor beta chain. The data stem from a study of cytomegalovirus exposure and HLA in healthy donors. The CDR3 sequence is 11 residues long. V was clipped by 5 bases and J by 3 bases, with 8 bases between them. The germline gives CDR1 GTSNPN, CDR2 SVGIG (reference sequence). Data came from immunoSEQ multiplex PCR; TCRdb stores just in-frame clones and leaves some out. The repertoire holds about 280,000 clones, roughly 85% seen once, with around 1% in the top ten. Sequencing input: PBMCs. This clonotype was sampled from a woman between 18 and 29 years old in good health and CMV-seronegative. This chain joins TRBV30 and TRBJ2-7, with D perhaps TRBD2 (6 bases). The CDR3 reads CAWAGLYEQYF. The CDR3 bases are TGTGCCTGGGCGGGACTCTACGAGCAGTACTTC.